The clone carrying this TCR beta chain was seen a handful of times. As yet, its antigen is unknown. The sample originates from a study of CD8+ T cells in alopecia areata. Turning to the study itself: Treated patients were given oral tofacitinib, which was dosed at 5 to 10 mg twice daily.

Stated treatment: oral pan-JAK inhibitor, 5-10 mg twice daily. Study-wide results and caveats: In scalp and blood during tofacitinib, many expanded lesional clones persisted. Tofacitinib produced a significant decrease in scalp clonality and in expanded CD8+ clones among the top 100. It was less clear whether patients shared TCRs than it was in mice, possibly because of HLA.

Germline CDR1 SGHRS, CDR2 YFSETQ. This CDR3 comprises 16 residues. V was clipped by 5 bases and J by 0 bases, with 14 bases between them. As the sequencing template, cDNA was produced by extracting RNA and reverse transcribing it. Sequenced by immunoSEQ multiplex PCR; TCRdb stores in-frame clones only, minus some. The sample shows 150,000 to 200,000 clones, roughly 60% of them seen only once. Sequenced material: CD4+ T cells sorted from blood, taken at roughly week 58, from a patient treated with tofacitinib. The chain carries TRBV5-1 and TRBJ2-2, with TRBD1 as a possible D gene (6 bases). The clonotype originates from a human donor with alopecia areata. In DNA form, the CDR3 reads TGCGCCAGCAGGCCCCCCGGGACAACGAACACCGGGGAGCTGTTTTTT. Translated, it gives CASRPPGTTNTGELFF.